This TCR beta chain comes out of a study of blood T cell repertoires in COVID-19 (TCRdb year 2020). General notes on the study: Samples from collaborators originated in the United States, Italy and Spain and spanned both the acute and convalescent phases of COVID-19. The samples were drawn from two sources: the first 160 participants of the ongoing ImmuneRACE study, and 1,254 subjects contributed by 6 global collaborators. Where HLA class I and class II types were available, the types were taken from metadata supplied by the sample provider, not from assay-based typing. The repertoires were released in a freely available public database meant as a resource for research on the immune response to SARS-CoV-2. The material from the prospective study consisted of cDNA or gDNA derived from T cells, B-cell-depleted T cells, or PBMCs. A de-identified subject ID, COVID-19 status, age in years and sex were almost always included in the sample metadata. The dataset comprised deeply sampled blood TCRbeta repertoires from subjects exposed to, actively infected with, or recovered from COVID-19. Study-wide findings and limitations: The quantity of clinical and demographic metadata differed by source and by participant and was supplied without curation.

This clone was recorded once. This receptor's antigen is unknown. No much larger clonotype is one base removed from it; base qualities were not supplied. TCRbeta CDR3 regions were amplified from genomic DNA by means of the immunoSEQ Assay, a bias-controlled multiplex PCR. Turning to the authors' computational methods: Nucleated cell counts per sample were estimated from amplification of reference gene primers within the assay. To quantify the absolute abundance of each unique TCRbeta CDR3 rearrangement, sequence reads were collapsed and filtered. For each sample, productive Simpson clonality was calculated as the square root of Simpson's diversity index across productive rearrangements. The immuneACCESS repertoire file appears here via TCRdb, limited to in-frame rearrangements. These files lack a portion of the clones; in checked studies, under half of the deficit traces to unresolved V genes, and the cause of the others is not known. The D gene and trimming were derived from the DNA, and the V and J assignments and clone size from that table. Within this sample are 250,000 to 300,000 clones, with 83% of them counted one time only. The ten biggest clones cover roughly 4.5% of the sample.

Another Seattle source contributed samples from volunteer blood donors who had recovered from COVID-19. Collaborating institutions collected whole blood in K2EDTA tubes following their own protocols. For TCRbeta analysis, collaborators shipped samples as frozen whole blood, isolated PBMCs, or DNA extracted from either of those sample types. Reading from cysteine to phenylalanine, the CDR3 counts 16 amino acids. Of all the DNA, just the CDR3 is kept, 48 bases in frame from base 1. Here V drops 3 bases and J drops 10 bases, and the junction holds 10 bases not matched to any gene. For CDR1 and CDR2, the germline V gene lists SGHVS and FNYEAQ.

This receptor chain uses TRBV7-6 and TRBJ2-1; TRBD2 agrees with 12 junctional bases. The receptor was derived from a man in his 60s who had recovered from COVID-19. The sequenced material came from peripheral blood. The nucleotides are TGTGCCAGCAGCTTGATTCTAGCGGGAGGGGGCGCCGAGCAGTTCTTC. It encodes CASSLILAGGGAEQFF. Reference TRBV7-6 and TRBJ2-1 genes cover what lies past the CDR3, so the full variable domain is GAGVSQSPRYKVTKRGQDVALRCDPISGHVSLYWYRQALGQGPEFLTYFNYEAQQDKSGLPNDRFSAERPEGSISTLTIQRTEQRDSAMYRCASSLILAGGGAEQFFGPGTRLTVL.